The rows below give T cell receptor beta chains drawn from one sample of a study of T cell responses to AZD1222 COVID-19 vaccine. Libraries were prepared by immunoSEQ multiplex PCR; TCRdb keeps only in-frame clonotypes and omits some of them. The sample yields fewer than 150,000 clones, about 88% seen once. The sequencing here drew on peripheral blood, taken 28 days after the second AZD1222 dose. The receptors originated from an adult who received the AZD1222 COVID-19 vaccine. Each CDR3 is given with its conserved first and last residue. D genes are given only for firm matches. Rows may omit the clone size; those that give it use once, few, many or a size class.

D: NA; V: TRBV7-9; J: TRBJ2-3; size: NA; DNA: TGTGCCAGCAGCTTAGGGACGGATACGCAGTATTTT; CDR3: CASSLGTDTQYF
D: NA; V: TRBV3-1/TRBV3-2; J: TRBJ1-3; size: NA; DNA: TGTGCCAGCAGCTACACAGGCTTCGGAAACACCATATATTTT; CDR3: CASSYTGFGNTIYF
D: NA; V: TRBV4-2; J: TRBJ1-3; size: NA; DNA: TGTGCCAGCAGGAGTGCCGGGAGCAACTCTGGAAACACCATATATTTT; CDR3: CASRSAGSNSGNTIYF
D: NA; V: TRBV4-3; J: TRBJ2-3; size: NA; DNA: TGCGCCAGCAGCCAAGATTTGGGGGCGACCACAGATACGCAGTATTTT; CDR3: CASSQDLGATTDTQYF
D: NA; V: TRBV7-7; J: TRBJ1-1; size: NA; DNA: TGTGCCAGCAGCTTATCCGAGAACACTGAAGCTTTCTTT; CDR3: CASSLSENTEAFF
D: TRBD2; V: TRBV2; J: TRBJ2-4; size: once; DNA: TGTGCCAGCAGTGCGGGACTAGCGGGAGGGACTAAAAACATTCAGTACTTC; CDR3: CASSAGLAGGTKNIQYF
D: NA; V: TRBV11-3; J: TRBJ1-1; size: NA; DNA: TGTGCCAGCAGCTTCGACGGGCAGGGGAACACTGAAGCTTTCTTT; CDR3: CASSFDGQGNTEAFF
D: TRBD2; V: TRBV7-9; J: TRBJ2-1; size: once; DNA: TGTGCCAGCAGCGGAGGACTAGCGGGGGGTCCTAATGAGCAGTTCTTC; CDR3: CASSGGLAGGPNEQFF
D: TRBD1; V: TRBV3-1/TRBV3-2; J: TRBJ1-2; size: NA; DNA: TGTGCCAGCAGGGGACAGCTCTATGGCTACACCTTC; CDR3: CASRGQLYGYTF
D: NA; V: TRBV7-9; J: TRBJ1-2; size: NA; DNA: TGTGCCAGCAGCTTAGGAGGTGAAAACTATGGCTACACCTTC; CDR3: CASSLGGENYGYTF
D: NA; V: TRBV6-5; J: TRBJ1-1; size: NA; DNA: TGTGCCAGTTTGAAAGGACAGAGGAACACTGAAGCTTTCTTT; CDR3: CASLKGQRNTEAFF
D: TRBD1; V: TRBV14; J: TRBJ1-1; size: NA; DNA: TGTGCCAGCAGCCAGAACAGGGGGCTGGGGAACACTGAAGCTTTCTTT; CDR3: CASSQNRGLGNTEAFF
D: NA; V: TRBV4-3; J: TRBJ2-7; size: NA; DNA: TGCGCCAGCAGCCAAGAACTTGAGAGCCTCTACGAGCAGTACTTC; CDR3: CASSQELESLYEQYF
D: TRBD1; V: TRBV6-6; J: TRBJ1-2; size: NA; DNA: TGTGCCAGCAGTTACTCGAAGGGACAGACCTATGGCTACACCTTC; CDR3: CASSYSKGQTYGYTF
D: NA; V: TRBV7-2; J: TRBJ2-7; size: NA; DNA: TGTGCCAGCAGCTTATACGGCCCGCAGCTAGCCCCCGAGCAGTACTTC; CDR3: CASSLYGPQLAPEQYF
D: TRBD1; V: TRBV5-8; J: TRBJ2-2; size: NA; DNA: TGTGCCAGCCGCTACGCTCCGGGACAGGGGGCCGGCGGGGAGCTGTTTTTT; CDR3: CASRYAPGQGAGGELFF
D: NA; V: TRBV11-2; J: TRBJ1-2; size: NA; DNA: TGTGCCAGCACTCGCATCACCTATGGCTACACCTTC; CDR3: CASTRITYGYTF
D: TRBD2; V: TRBV10-2; J: TRBJ2-1; size: NA; DNA: TGCGCCAGCGCGGGAGGGCCCTACAATGAGCAGTTCTTC; CDR3: CASAGGPYNEQFF
D: NA; V: TRBV4-3; J: TRBJ1-5; size: few; DNA: TGCGCCAGCAGCCAAGAATCCGGACAGCCCCAGCATTTT; CDR3: CASSQESGQPQHF
D: NA; V: TRBV7-2; J: TRBJ1-5; size: NA; DNA: TGTGCCAGCAGCTCCGGGCCTTCCGAGGGAAGTCGGCCCCAGCATTTT; CDR3: CASSSGPSEGSRPQHF
D: NA; V: TRBV20-1; J: TRBJ1-2; size: NA; DNA: TGCAGTGCTAGTGGTAACACAGTCCTCTCAGGCTACACCTTC; CDR3: CSASGNTVLSGYTF
D: TRBD1; V: TRBV6-5; J: TRBJ1-5; size: NA; DNA: TGTGCCACGCAGGGGGCCCATCAGCCCCAGCATTTT; CDR3: CATQGAHQPQHF
D: TRBD2; V: TRBV4-1; J: TRBJ2-1; size: NA; DNA: TGCGCCAGCAGCTCCCGGACTAGCGGGGGGGGTGAGCAGTTCTTC; CDR3: CASSSRTSGGGEQFF
D: NA; V: TRBV2; J: TRBJ1-2; size: NA; DNA: TGTGCCAGCAGTGAAGACCGTAACTATGGCTACACCTTC; CDR3: CASSEDRNYGYTF
D: TRBD2; V: TRBV4-2; J: TRBJ2-1; size: NA; DNA: TGTGCCAGCAGCCAAGAACTAGCGGGAGTATATGAGCAGTTCTTC; CDR3: CASSQELAGVYEQFF
D: TRBD1; V: TRBV24-1; J: TRBJ2-1; size: once; DNA: TGTGCCACCTCAGGGACAGGGGATAACTACAATGAGCAGTTCTTC; CDR3: CATSGTGDNYNEQFF
D: NA; V: TRBV2; J: TRBJ1-5; size: NA; DNA: TGTGCCAGCAGTGAAGACAGTACTGGCAATCAGCCCCAGCATTTT; CDR3: CASSEDSTGNQPQHF
D: NA; V: TRBV12-5; J: TRBJ1-5; size: few; DNA: TGTGCTAGTGGTTTGGACAACGATCAGCCCCAGCATTTT; CDR3: CASGLDNDQPQHF
D: TRBD2; V: TRBV2; J: TRBJ2-3; size: NA; DNA: TGTGCCAGCAAAAGGACTAGCGGCACAGATACGCAGTATTTT; CDR3: CASKRTSGTDTQYF
D: TRBD1; V: TRBV4-3; J: TRBJ1-2; size: NA; DNA: TGCGCCAGCAGCCAAGACAGGGGGCCTGACTATGGCTACACCTTC; CDR3: CASSQDRGPDYGYTF
D: NA; V: TRBV2; J: TRBJ1-5; size: NA; DNA: TGTGCCAGCACTGGCGGAAATCAGCCCCAGCATTTT; CDR3: CASTGGNQPQHF
D: TRBD1; V: TRBV5-1; J: TRBJ2-5; size: NA; DNA: TGCGCCAGCAGTACAGGGGAGCAGGAGACCCAGTACTTC; CDR3: CASSTGEQETQYF
D: NA; V: TRBV7-2; J: TRBJ1-5; size: NA; DNA: TGTGCCAGCAGCTTAGCGACCCAAGCCAATCAGCCCCAGCATTTT; CDR3: CASSLATQANQPQHF
D: NA; V: TRBV29-1; J: TRBJ1-1; size: NA; DNA: TGCAGCGTTGATCAGGTGAACACTGAAGCTTTCTTT; CDR3: CSVDQVNTEAFF
D: NA; V: TRBV10-3; J: TRBJ1-3; size: NA; DNA: TGTGCCATCAGTTCTCTGGGGACAACCTCTGGAAACACCATATATTTT; CDR3: CAISSLGTTSGNTIYF
D: NA; V: TRBV19; J: TRBJ2-1; size: NA; DNA: TGTGCCAGTAGTATAGGGCCCCAAACCTACAATGAGCAGTTCTTC; CDR3: CASSIGPQTYNEQFF
D: NA; V: TRBV25-1; J: TRBJ2-5; size: NA; DNA: TGTGCCACCAGCAGTATGGCCGGCACTCAAGAGACCCAGTACTTC; CDR3: CATSSMAGTQETQYF
D: NA; V: TRBV2; J: TRBJ2-6; size: once; DNA: TGTGCCAGCAGTGACCCCGGGGTCGCAGGGGCCAACGTCCTGACTTTC; CDR3: CASSDPGVAGANVLTF
D: NA; V: TRBV3-1/TRBV3-2; J: TRBJ1-4; size: NA; DNA: TGTGCCAGCAGCCAAGTGGGGACCGGTAATGAAAAACTGTTTTTT; CDR3: CASSQVGTGNEKLFF
D: NA; V: TRBV4-1; J: TRBJ2-7; size: NA; DNA: TGCGCCAGCAGCCAAGAGGTGGGACTCTCCTACGAGCAGTACTTC; CDR3: CASSQEVGLSYEQYF
D: NA; V: TRBV2; J: TRBJ2-2; size: NA; DNA: TGTGCCAGCACTCTAAGCACCGGGGAGCTGTTTTTT; CDR3: CASTLSTGELFF
D: NA; V: TRBV30; J: TRBJ2-2; size: NA; DNA: TGTGCCTGGAGTCGCCCCGGGGAGCTGTTTTTT; CDR3: CAWSRPGELFF
D: NA; V: TRBV3-1/TRBV3-2; J: TRBJ1-5; size: NA; DNA: TGTGCCAGCAGCTTCTCGGTTAGCAATCAGCCCCAGCATTTT; CDR3: CASSFSVSNQPQHF
D: TRBD2; V: TRBV30; J: TRBJ2-7; size: few; DNA: TGTGCCTGGGGACTAGCGAACTACGAGCAGTACTTC; CDR3: CAWGLANYEQYF
D: NA; V: TRBV19; J: TRBJ1-2; size: NA; DNA: TGTGCCAGTAGTATGACAAACAACTATGGCTACACCTTC; CDR3: CASSMTNNYGYTF
D: TRBD2; V: TRBV11-2; J: TRBJ2-3; size: NA; DNA: TGTGCCAGCAGCTTATCCCTAGCGGGGGGGGGCACAGATACGCAGTATTTT; CDR3: CASSLSLAGGGTDTQYF
D: NA; V: TRBV2; J: TRBJ1-6; size: NA; DNA: TGTGCCAGCAGTGAAGAAGGGGTGGAATCACCCCTCCACTTT; CDR3: CASSEEGVESPLHF
D: TRBD1; V: TRBV30; J: TRBJ1-1; size: NA; DNA: TGTGCCTGGAGTTCTGGACAGGGAGGGATTAACACTGAAGCTTTCTTT; CDR3: CAWSSGQGGINTEAFF
D: TRBD1; V: TRBV19; J: TRBJ2-5; size: NA; DNA: TGTGCCAGTAGTACGGGACAGTCCCTCGAGACCCAGTACTTC; CDR3: CASSTGQSLETQYF